The 30 T cell receptor beta chains reported below all come from one sample, sequenced in a study of regulatory T cells in long-lasting Graves disease. Building of the TCR beta libraries involved iRepertoire HTBI primers and Arm-PCR of CDR3 regions. TCRdb re-called the multiplex PCR reads with MiXCR, one entry per CDR3 protein. The top ten hold over 7.5% of the sample, which has 450,000 to 600,000 distinct CDR3 sequences, around an eighth seen once. Time point described: newly diagnosed GD, antithyroid drugs for less than 3 months. The TCR library was made from RNA that had been extracted from PBMCs in TRIzol. Another study also made use of these data, one on T cells in Graves' hyperthyroidism and ophthalmopathy.

The source was peripheral blood mononuclear cells (PBMCs), collected at new diagnosis, from a patient treated with antithyroid drugs. These receptors were obtained from a man aged 25-45 years with Graves disease.

There are a few counts of this clonotype. A much larger clone lies one base from this, so it may be a read error. The chain uses TRBV5-1 and TRBJ2-7; no firm D call. Germline lookup yields CDR1 SGHRS and CDR2 YFSETQ. V gave up 2 bases and J gave up 0 bases, with 15 bases separating them. The CDR3 length is 16 residues. The DNA for the CDR3 is TGCGCCAGCAGCTTACCAACGGGCTTTACCTCCTACGAGCAGTACTTC. Translation gives CASSLPTGFTSYEQYF.

The V and J genes are TRBV10-3 and TRBJ1-1; D not certain. With 8 bases removed from V and 2 bases from J, the gap between germline ends came to 12 bases. Looked up from germline, CDR1 is ENHRY and CDR2 is SYGVKD. The CDR3 is made up of 13 amino acids. This CDR3 reads CAIVAGSNTEAFF. The CDR3, as DNA: TGTGCCATCGTGGCGGGCTCCAACACTGAAGCTTTCTTT.

For this clonotype: This may be a read error: a much more frequent sequence differs by one nucleotide. The chain employs TRBV6-1 and TRBJ2-1; 8 bases are a match to TRBD2. V was pared by 5 bases and J by 12 bases, with 12 bases of the junction left unmatched. This CDR3 has 14 residues. CDR1 is MNHNS, CDR2 SASEGT, per germline. The CDR3, as DNA: TGTGCCAGCAGTCAACCGGGACTAGGAGATGGGCAGTTCTTC. Residues: CASSQPGLGDGQFF.

V is TRBV4-2 and J is TRBJ2-4, with D unclear. The germline gives CDR1 LGHNA, CDR2 YNFKEQ. The CDR3 is 16 amino acids. Between the trimmed V and J ends, which lost 2 bases and 0 bases, there was a span of 11 bases. The CDR3 DNA reads TGTGCCAGCAGCCAACGATGGAATGTAGCCAAAAACATTCAGTACTTC. This sequence encodes CASSQRWNVAKNIQYF.

This clonotype was detected many times. The rearrangement joins TRBV18 to TRBJ1-2, with D tentatively TRBD1 (6 bases). Trimming stripped 4 bases from V and 6 bases from J, with 21 bases between. This CDR3 comprises 16 residues. CDR1 KGHSH and CDR2 LQKENI come from the germline V gene. CDR3 nucleotide sequence: TGTGCCAGCTCACTCGTGACAGGATCGTTCAAGGATGGCTACACCTTC. Translation: CASSLVTGSFKDGYTF. Combining the CDR3 with reference TRBV18 and TRBJ1-2 gives the whole variable domain NAGVMQNPRHLVRRRGQEARLRCSPMKGHSHVYWYRQLPEEGLKFMVYLQKENIIDESGMPKERFSAEFPKEGPSILRIQQVVRGDSAAYFCASSLVTGSFKDGYTFGSGTRLTVV.

V is TRBV19 and J is TRBJ1-2; D remains ambiguous. Trimming took off 6 bases at V and 9 bases at J, with 8 bases between the two ends. The germline gives CDR1 LNHDA, CDR2 SQIVND (reference sequence). The CDR3 is 10 residues long. The CDR3 DNA reads as TGTGCCAGTAGAACGTGTTGCTACACCTTC. Protein sequence: CASRTCCYTF.

This clonotype was observed at least ten times. The CDR3 DNA reads TGTGCCAGCAGCCGGACAGGGAGATATGGCTACACCTTC. Translated: CASSRTGRYGYTF. The V and J genes are TRBV28 and TRBJ1-2; TRBD1 matches 8 bases. Trimming cost V 6 bases and J 5 bases; bases outside gene matches: 5. There are 13 residues in the CDR3. Germline CDR1 is MDHEN and CDR2 is SYDVKM.

The chain recombines TRBV3-1 with TRBJ2-3, with no clear D. This CDR3 comprises 16 residues. Trimming pared 4 bases from V and 2 bases from J, leaving 16 bases between. Germline V CDR1 and CDR2: LGHDT, YNNKEL (reference sequence). The CDR3, as DNA: TGTGCCAGCAGCCCTCGGAGCCACGGATCCACAGATACGCAGTATTTT. Encoded protein: CASSPRSHGSTDTQYF.

The chain uses TRBV13 and TRBJ2-1, with D possibly matching TRBD1 (6 bases). The CDR3 covers 15 residues. Trimming stripped 3 bases from V and 5 bases from J, with 14 bases between. Germline V gives CDR1 PRHDT, CDR2 FYEKMQ (reference sequence). The CDR3 DNA reads as TGTGCCAGCAGCTTCCCCAGGGGAGATAACAATGAGCAGTTCTTC. Its protein is CASSFPRGDNNEQFF.

In this sample, this clonotype turned up a few times. The rearrangement links TRBV20-1 to TRBJ1-3; D uncertain. Per the germline V gene, CDR1 is DFQATT and CDR2 is SNEGSKA (reference sequence). Trimming pared 5 bases from V and 0 bases from J, leaving 11 bases between. The CDR3 totals 14 residues. In DNA form, the CDR3 reads TGCAGTGCTCCCGTCCCCGGCTCTGGAAACACCATATATTTT. Translation: CSAPVPGSGNTIYF.

This clonotype was detected only a few times. V gene TRBV10-3 combines with J gene TRBJ2-7; unclear D gene. The CDR3 has 11 amino acids. V shed 6 bases and J shed 6 bases, with 9 bases lying between them. Germline assignment: CDR1 ENHRY and CDR2 SYGVKD. The CDR3 loop reads CAIRGSAEQYF. The DNA for the CDR3 is TGTGCCATCAGGGGGTCCGCCGAGCAGTACTTC.

This chain links TRBV20-1 with TRBJ2-7, with D perhaps TRBD2 (5 bases). This CDR3 spans 14 amino acids. The germline CDR1 and CDR2 sequences are DFQATT and SNEGSKA (reference sequence). V shed 0 bases and J shed 1 base, with 10 bases lying between them. CDR3 residues: CSAREGGRSYEQYF. The CDR3 DNA sequence: TGCAGTGCTAGAGAAGGCGGGCGTTCCTACGAGCAGTACTTC.

The chain links TRBV11-2 to TRBJ1-2, with unresolved D. This CDR3 comprises 12 residues. Germline V gene sequence: CDR1 SGHAT, CDR2 FQNNGV. The germline V and J ends were trimmed by 3 bases and 5 bases, with 7 bases remaining between them. CDR3 loop: CASSFTDYGYTF. DNA of the CDR3: TGTGCCAGCAGCTTCACAGATTATGGCTACACCTTC. The full variable domain, with the rest looked up from reference TRBV11-2 and TRBJ1-2, is EAGVAQSPRYKIIEKRQSVAFWCNPISGHATLYWYQQILGQGPKLLIQFQNNGVVDDSQLPKDRFSAERLKGVDSTLKIQPAKLEDSAVYLCASSFTDYGYTFGSGTRLTVV.

The sample holds a few counts of this clonotype. The rearrangement links TRBV15 to TRBJ2-5, with D possibly TRBD1 on 5 matching bases. This CDR3 is 14 amino acids long. Deletions cut 0 bases from V and 7 bases from J, with 12 bases between. Germline V gene sequence: CDR1 LNHNV, CDR2 YYDKDF (reference sequence). CDR3 bases: TGTGCCACCAGCAGAGATAGGATAACAGGGACCCAGTACTTC. Its protein is CATSRDRITGTQYF. Full variable domain (missing parts from reference TRBV15 and TRBJ2-5): DAMVIQNPRYQVTQFGKPVTLSCSQTLNHNVMYWYQQKSSQAPKLLFHYYDKDFNNEADTPDNFQSRRPNTSFCFLDIRSPGLGDTAMYLCATSRDRITGTQYFGPGTRLLVL.

This clonotype was seen ten or more times. The gene calls are TRBV5-1 and TRBJ2-1, with TRBD2 matching over 11 bases. Per germline, CDR1 SGHRS and CDR2 YFSETQ. V was pared by 4 bases and J by 3 bases, with 9 bases of the junction left unmatched. The CDR3 sequence is 17 residues long. CDR3 sequence (DNA): TGCGCCAGCAGCAGCCAAGGGACTAGCGGATTCTACAATGAGCAGTTCTTC. Translated, it gives CASSSQGTSGFYNEQFF.

This clonotype was observed a few times. The chain recombines TRBV10-2 with TRBJ2-4; perhaps TRBD2 as D (6 bases). The CDR3 spans 12 residues. The germline V gene has CDR1 WSHSY and CDR2 SAAADI. Trimming stripped 8 bases from V and 6 bases from J, with 11 bases between. CDR3 residues: CASGKTRNIQYF. The CDR3 bases are TGCGCCAGCGGAAAGACTAGAAACATTCAGTACTTC.

Of note for this clonotype: This may arise from a read error, as a much more abundant clone is one base away. The chain combines TRBV12-3 or TRBV12-4 with TRBJ1-1; D unresolved. This CDR3 comprises 13 residues. V was clipped by 8 bases and J by 6 bases, with 16 bases between them. CDR3 in amino acids: CASGSHNQAEAFF. The DNA for the CDR3 is TGTGCCAGCGGCTCGCACAACCAGGCTGAAGCTTTCTTT.

V usage is TRBV7-3 and J usage is TRBJ2-7; 10 bases align to TRBD1. This CDR3 contains 14 residues. In germline, CDR1 is SGHTA, CDR2 FQGTGA. Unmatched junction bases numbered 5, after V lost 4 bases and J lost 5 bases. CDR3: CASSSGQGNDEQYF. The CDR3 region has the DNA TGTGCCAGCAGCTCGGGACAGGGGAACGACGAGCAGTACTTC.

A note on this clonotype: A junction end diverges from the germline sequence, so it may reflect a read error. The V and J genes are TRBV7-9 and TRBJ2-4; D is possibly TRBD1 or TRBD2 (7 bases each). The CDR3 spans 13 residues. CDR1 and CDR2 from the germline V gene are SEHNR and FQNEAQ (reference sequence). The CDR3 sequence: CATSRGGENIQYF. CDR3 sequence (DNA): TGTGCCACCAGCAGGGGGGGGGAAAACATTCAGTACTTC.

This clonotype was counted at least ten times. V is TRBV28 and J is TRBJ2-1, with 8 bases aligning to TRBD1. The V gene's germline CDR1 is MDHEN and CDR2 SYDVKM. This CDR3 is built from 19 residues. Trimming removed 4 bases from V and 5 bases from J; junction bases left unmatched: 19. DNA of the CDR3: TGTGCCAGCAGTTACCCCCTTAGTACAGGGGGAGACTTCAACAATGAGCAGTTCTTC. It encodes CASSYPLSTGGDFNNEQFF.

In its sample, this clonotype was seen once. This may arise from a read error, as a much more abundant clone is one base away. The chain employs TRBV9 and TRBJ1-2; D gene unclear. The CDR3 sequence is 15 residues long. Germline V gene sequence: CDR1 SGDLS, CDR2 YYNGEE. Trimming stripped 0 bases from V and 4 bases from J, with 13 bases between. The CDR3 is CASSVESGWPYGYTF. The DNA of the CDR3 is TGTGCCAGCAGCGTAGAGTCCGGATGGCCCTATGGCTACACCTTC. Supplemented by reference TRBV9 and TRBJ1-2, the full variable domain reads DSGVTQTPKHLITATGQRVTLRCSPRSGDLSVYWYQQSLDQGLQFLIQYYNGEERAKGNILERFSAQQFPDLHSELNLSSLELGDSALYFCASSVESGWPYGYTFGSGTRLTVV.

This clonotype has ten or more counts. The V and J genes are TRBV12-3 or TRBV12-4 and TRBJ1-2; TRBD1 might be the D (6 bases). Trimming removed 3 bases at V and 6 bases at J, with 14 bases between. The CDR3 is 14 residues long. This chain's CDR3 is CASSFGTKPHGYTF. The CDR3 bases are TGTGCCAGCAGTTTTGGGACAAAACCTCATGGCTACACCTTC.

Turning to this clonotype: This may be a read error: a much more frequent sequence differs by one nucleotide. The gene calls are TRBV27 and TRBJ2-1; 8 nucleotides line up with TRBD2. Germline values: CDR1 MNHEY, CDR2 SMNVEV (reference sequence). The length of the CDR3 is 16 residues. The CDR3 bases are TGTGCCAGCAGTTTATTCGGGACTAGGGCCTACGATGAGCAGTTCTTC. It is translated as CASSLFGTRAYDEQFF.

This clonotype was seen only a few times. In DNA, the CDR3 is TGTGCCAGCAGGCCGACTGGGGCCGGGGAGCTGTTTTTT. As protein: CASRPTGAGELFF. The chain recombines TRBV6-1 with TRBJ2-2; D is undetermined. Trimming shortened V by 6 bases and J by 6 bases, and 11 bases separated the two germline ends. The V gene's germline CDR1 is MNHNS and CDR2 SASEGT. This CDR3 has 13 amino acids.

This chain joins TRBV13 and TRBJ2-4; 12 nucleotides match TRBD2. Germline V gene lookup returns CDR1 PRHDT and CDR2 FYEKMQ (reference sequence). The CDR3 covers 17 residues. V gave up 2 bases and J gave up 7 bases; unmatched junction bases: 9. In nucleotides, the CDR3 is TGTGCCAGCAGCTTACCCCTACGGCTAGCGGGAGGGAACATTCAGTACTTC. Translation: CASSLPLRLAGGNIQYF.

This clonotype was recorded many times. The V call is TRBV20-1, the J call TRBJ2-3; D might be TRBD1 (6 bases). Per germline, CDR1 DFQATT and CDR2 SNEGSKA (reference sequence). The CDR3 runs 14 residues. The CDR3 here is CRGAGLPLTDTQYF. DNA for the CDR3: TGCAGGGGGGCTGGGCTACCACTCACAGATACGCAGTATTTT.

This clonotype was seen only a few times. The rearrangement links TRBV20-1 to TRBJ2-1; either TRBD1 or TRBD2 may fit D (5 bases each). The CDR3 has 21 amino acids. Germline-derived CDR1 and CDR2 are DFQATT and SNEGSKA (reference sequence). Trimming took 4 bases from V and 3 from J, leaving 34 bases between them. Written as DNA, the CDR3 is TGCAGTGCTACTCACCTCCGAGGGGACGCGGACGGCCACCTGCGCTACAATGAGCAGTTCTTC. Residues: CSATHLRGDADGHLRYNEQFF.

At least ten counts were recorded for this clonotype. The chain recombines TRBV10-3 with TRBJ1-5, with D perhaps TRBD1 (5 bases). The CDR3 has 14 amino acids. V lost 6 bases to trimming and J lost 4 bases, with 13 bases between them. CDR1 is ENHRY, CDR2 SYGVKD, per germline. As DNA, the CDR3 is TGTGCCATCAGGGAGAGGGGCAGTAATCAGCCCCAGCATTTT. Translated, it gives CAIRERGSNQPQHF.

CDR3 DNA sequence: TGTGCCAGCAGTCCGAGACTAGCGGGAGTTTTGAATGAGCAGTTCTTC. Translation gives CASSPRLAGVLNEQFF. J is TRBJ2-1 and V is TRBV27, with 12 bases lining up with TRBD2. The CDR3 sequence is 16 residues long. CDR1 is MNHEY, CDR2 SMNVEV, per germline (reference sequence). V trimming: 5 bases; J trimming: 7 bases; junction bases outside the gene matches: 9.

The genes are TRBV12-3 or TRBV12-4 and TRBJ2-1, with TRBD2 identical over 13 bases. There are 19 residues in the CDR3. Trimming at V came to 5 bases and at J to 6 bases, leaving 16 bases not matched to a gene. The CDR3 DNA reads as TGTGCCAGCAGTCTTTCCCCGGGACTAGCGGGAAGAACTCCCAATGAGCAGTTCTTC. It yields the protein CASSLSPGLAGRTPNEQFF.